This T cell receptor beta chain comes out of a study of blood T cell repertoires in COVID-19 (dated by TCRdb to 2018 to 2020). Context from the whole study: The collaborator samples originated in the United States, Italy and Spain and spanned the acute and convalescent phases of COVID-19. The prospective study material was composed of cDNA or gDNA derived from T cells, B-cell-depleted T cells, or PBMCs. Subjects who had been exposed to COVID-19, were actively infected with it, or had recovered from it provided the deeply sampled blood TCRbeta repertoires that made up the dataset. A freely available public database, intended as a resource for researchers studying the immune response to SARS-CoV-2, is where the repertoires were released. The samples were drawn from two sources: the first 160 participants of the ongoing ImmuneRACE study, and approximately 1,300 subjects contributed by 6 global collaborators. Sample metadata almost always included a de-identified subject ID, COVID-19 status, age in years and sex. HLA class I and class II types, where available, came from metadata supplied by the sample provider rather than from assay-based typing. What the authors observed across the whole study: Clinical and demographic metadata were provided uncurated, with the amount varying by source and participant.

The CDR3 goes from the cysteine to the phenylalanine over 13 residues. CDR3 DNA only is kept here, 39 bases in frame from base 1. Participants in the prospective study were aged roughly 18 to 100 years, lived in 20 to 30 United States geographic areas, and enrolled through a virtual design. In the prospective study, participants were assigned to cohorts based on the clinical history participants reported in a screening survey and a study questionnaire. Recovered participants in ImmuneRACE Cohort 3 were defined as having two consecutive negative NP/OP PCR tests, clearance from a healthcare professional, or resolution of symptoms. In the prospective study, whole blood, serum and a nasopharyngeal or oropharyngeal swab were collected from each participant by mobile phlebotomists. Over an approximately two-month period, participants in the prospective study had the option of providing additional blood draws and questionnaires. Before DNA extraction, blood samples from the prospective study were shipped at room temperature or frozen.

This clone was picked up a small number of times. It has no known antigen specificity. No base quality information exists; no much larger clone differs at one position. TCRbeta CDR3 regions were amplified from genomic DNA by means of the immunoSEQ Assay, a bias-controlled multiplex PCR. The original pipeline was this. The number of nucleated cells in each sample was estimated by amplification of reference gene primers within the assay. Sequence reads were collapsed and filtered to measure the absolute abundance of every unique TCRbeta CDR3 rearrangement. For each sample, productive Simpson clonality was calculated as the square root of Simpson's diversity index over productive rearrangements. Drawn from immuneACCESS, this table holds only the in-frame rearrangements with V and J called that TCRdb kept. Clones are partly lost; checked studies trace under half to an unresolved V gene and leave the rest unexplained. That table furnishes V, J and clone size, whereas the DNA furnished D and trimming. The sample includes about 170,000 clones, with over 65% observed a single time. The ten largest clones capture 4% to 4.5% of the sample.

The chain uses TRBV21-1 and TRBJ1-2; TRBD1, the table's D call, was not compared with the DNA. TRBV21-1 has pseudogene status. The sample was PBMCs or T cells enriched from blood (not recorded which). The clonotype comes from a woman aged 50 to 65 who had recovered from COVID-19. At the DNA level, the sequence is TGTGCCAGCAGCAAAGCGGGCGTCTATGGCTACACCTTC. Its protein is CASSKAGVYGYTF.